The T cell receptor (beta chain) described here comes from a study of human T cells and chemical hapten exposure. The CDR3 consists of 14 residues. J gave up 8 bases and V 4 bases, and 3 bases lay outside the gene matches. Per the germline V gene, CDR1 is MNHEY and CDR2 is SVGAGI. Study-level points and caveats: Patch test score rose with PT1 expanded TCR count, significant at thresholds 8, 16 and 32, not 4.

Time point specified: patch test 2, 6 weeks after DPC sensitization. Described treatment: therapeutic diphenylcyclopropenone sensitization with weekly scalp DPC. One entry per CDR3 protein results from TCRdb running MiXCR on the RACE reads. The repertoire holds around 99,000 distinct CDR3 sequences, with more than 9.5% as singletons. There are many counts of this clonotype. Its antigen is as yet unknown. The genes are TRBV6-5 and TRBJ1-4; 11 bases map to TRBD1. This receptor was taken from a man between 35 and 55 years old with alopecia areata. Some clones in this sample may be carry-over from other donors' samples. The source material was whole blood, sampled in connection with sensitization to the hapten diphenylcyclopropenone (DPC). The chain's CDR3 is CASSWTGGREKLFF. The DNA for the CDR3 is TGTGCCAGCAGTTGGACAGGGGGCCGAGAAAAACTGTTTTTT.